The TCR beta chain under discussion was sequenced for a study of blood T cell repertoires in COVID-19. Study-level background: Acute and convalescent COVID-19 samples came from the United States, Italy and Spain. In each case, the material was cDNA or gDNA derived from T cells, B-cell-depleted T cells, or PBMCs.

Deletions cut 4 bases from V and 4 bases from J, with 11 bases between. The CDR3 length is 13 residues. Germline V gene sequence: CDR1 SGHNT, CDR2 YYREEE (reference sequence). Methods used by the authors: Estimation of nucleated cell counts relied on the amplification of reference gene primers. Sequenced by immunoSEQ multiplex PCR; TCRdb stores in-frame clones only, minus some. V, J and clone size reflect that table, while D and trimming were determined from the DNA. The repertoire consists of 250,000 to 350,000 clones, with around 87% occurring once and the leading ten covering 3.5% to 5%. Participants reported their clinical history, and cohort assignment relied on those reports.

Sample: PBMCs or T cells enriched from blood (not recorded which). The chain joins TRBV5-4 to TRBJ2-5, with D tentatively TRBD2 (5 bases). This receptor was taken from a woman aged 18 to 35 with acute COVID-19. In DNA, the CDR3 is TGTGCCAGCAGCCTGGACGGGGTAGAGACCCAGTACTTC. Translation: CASSLDGVETQYF.